This is a list of T cell receptor beta chains from one sample in a study of blood T cell repertoires in COVID-19. TCRdb keeps only in-frame clones here, not all; method: immunoSEQ multiplex PCR. Among about 8,000 clones listed, approximately 80% were seen once. What was sequenced was peripheral blood. The origin of the receptors is a human donor in a cohort sampled during active COVID-19. Each CDR3 is given with its conserved first and last residue. D genes are given only for firm matches. Clone size appears in some rows only: once, few, many, or a class for an expanded clone.

clone_size j_call d_call v_call cdr3_aa cdr3_nt
few TRBJ1-2 TRBD1 TRBV3-1/TRBV3-2 CASSPVGQGYNGYTF TGTGCCAGCAGCCCGGTCGGACAGGGGTATAATGGCTACACCTTC
NA TRBJ2-5 NA TRBV11-2 CASSLSVRGIVETQYF TGTGCCAGCAGCTTAAGTGTCAGGGGAATCGTCGAGACCCAGTACTTC
NA TRBJ2-7 NA TRBV5-1 CASSLGGPEQYF TGCGCCAGCAGCTTGGGCGGTCCAGAGCAGTACTTC
NA TRBJ1-4 NA TRBV3-1/TRBV3-2 CASSQALNEKLFF TGTGCCAGCAGCCAAGCCCTTAATGAAAAACTGTTTTTT
NA TRBJ2-3 NA TRBV5-1 CASSFVITDTQYF TGCGCCAGCAGCTTTGTCATCACAGATACGCAGTATTTT
NA TRBJ1-5 NA TRBV11-2 CASSLGLGGPGTQHF TGTGCCAGCAGCTTAGGGCTGGGAGGGCCGGGAACCCAGCATTTT
NA TRBJ2-3 NA TRBV7-9 CASSLLTEAGDTQYF TGTGCCAGCAGCTTACTTACAGAAGCGGGCGATACGCAGTATTTT
few TRBJ2-3 TRBD2 TRBV4-1 CASSQGLAGDTDTQYF TGCGCCAGCAGCCAAGGACTAGCGGGGGACACAGATACGCAGTATTTT
NA TRBJ2-7 TRBD2 TRBV10-1 CASSRTAGGGEQYF TGCGCCAGCAGCCGAACGGCGGGGGGGGGCGAGCAGTACTTC
NA TRBJ1-2 NA TRBV28 CASSRRGVGAGYTF TGTGCCAGCAGCCGAAGGGGCGTTGGTGCTGGCTACACCTTC
NA TRBJ1-2 NA TRBV7-8 CASSLAASTGPTFYGYTF TGTGCCAGCAGCTTAGCCGCTTCAACAGGGCCCACGTTCTATGGCTACACCTTC
once TRBJ1-1 NA TRBV9 CASSSRTGNTEAFF TGTGCCAGCAGCTCTCGGACGGGAAACACTGAAGCTTTCTTT
NA TRBJ2-1 NA TRBV7-2 CASSLGGGAFEQFF TGTGCCAGCAGCTTGGGAGGGGGGGCCTTTGAGCAGTTCTTC
NA TRBJ1-5 TRBD1 TRBV28 CASTWPGQGNQPQHF TGTGCCAGCACCTGGCCTGGACAGGGCAATCAGCCCCAGCATTTT
NA TRBJ2-1 TRBD2 TRBV19 CASSDSGRGEFF TGTGCCAGTAGTGACAGCGGGAGGGGCGAGTTCTTC
NA TRBJ2-5 NA TRBV7-2 CASSPGTVTGKTQYF TGTGCCAGCAGCCCGGGGACTGTCACCGGGAAGACCCAGTACTTC
NA TRBJ1-2 NA TRBV14 CASSQSPGLYGYTF TGTGCCAGCAGCCAAAGCCCCGGGTTATATGGCTACACCTTC
NA TRBJ2-1 TRBD1 TRBV10-3 CAISDRDRGKYNEQFF TGTGCCATCAGTGACCGGGACAGGGGCAAGTACAATGAGCAGTTCTTC
NA TRBJ2-1 TRBD1 TRBV2 CASSVLGQGVDEQFF TGTGCCAGCAGTGTTTTAGGACAGGGGGTCGATGAGCAGTTCTTC
NA TRBJ1-6 TRBD1 TRBV5-5 CASSWTGVSYNSPLHF TGTGCCAGCAGCTGGACAGGGGTCTCCTATAATTCACCCCTCCACTTT
NA TRBJ1-1 NA TRBV15 CATSRDKGTEAFF TGTGCCACCAGCAGAGATAAGGGGACTGAAGCTTTCTTT
once TRBJ1-3 TRBD1 TRBV14 CASSARTGAGNTIYF TGTGCCAGCAGCGCCCGGACAGGGGCCGGAAACACCATATATTTT
once TRBJ1-2 TRBD1 TRBV7-9 CASSPLGQGNYGYTF TGTGCCAGCAGCCCCTTAGGACAGGGGAACTATGGCTACACCTTC
NA TRBJ1-3 NA TRBV3-1/TRBV3-2 CASSLTGNTIYF TGTGCCAGCAGCTTAACTGGAAACACCATATATTTT
NA TRBJ2-3 NA TRBV4-1 CASSQAGGRTDTQYF TGCGCCAGCAGCCAAGCCGGGGGACGGACAGATACGCAGTATTTT
NA TRBJ2-2 TRBD1 TRBV11-2 CASSHEGTVGELFF TGTGCCAGCAGCCACGAAGGGACAGTCGGGGAGCTGTTTTTT
NA TRBJ2-5 TRBD1 TRBV10-2 CASSESMDRVVQETQYF TGCGCCAGCAGTGAGTCGATGGACAGGGTGGTCCAAGAGACCCAGTACTTC
NA TRBJ1-2 TRBD1 TRBV6-5 CASSYSGQGVGYTF TGTGCCAGCAGTTACTCGGGACAGGGGGTCGGCTACACCTTC
NA TRBJ2-7 TRBD1 TRBV9 CASSVETGVDEQYF TGTGCCAGCAGCGTAGAGACAGGGGTGGACGAGCAGTACTTC
NA TRBJ2-7 NA TRBV11-2 CASSPRVASSYEQYF TGTGCCAGCAGCCCCCGGGTGGCGAGCTCCTACGAGCAGTACTTC
once TRBJ2-3 TRBD1 TRBV18 CASSPGTGNTDTQYF TGTGCCAGCTCACCAGGGACAGGGAACACAGATACGCAGTATTTT
NA TRBJ2-1 TRBD2 TRBV6-6 CASSQLAGGRPYNEQFF TGTGCCAGCAGTCAACTAGCGGGGGGGCGTCCCTACAATGAGCAGTTCTTC
few TRBJ2-7 NA TRBV19 CASSISGGFPYEQYF TGTGCCAGTAGTATTTCGGGGGGCTTCCCATACGAGCAGTACTTC
NA TRBJ1-1 NA TRBV19 CASIYSNTEAFF TGTGCCAGTATTTACTCGAACACTGAAGCTTTCTTT
NA TRBJ2-3 TRBD1 TRBV24-1 CATSGPGGPDTQYF TGTGCCACCAGTGGTCCAGGGGGCCCAGATACGCAGTATTTT
NA TRBJ2-3 TRBD2 TRBV7-2 CASSITSGTSDTQYF TGTGCCAGCAGCATCACTAGCGGTACATCAGATACGCAGTATTTT
NA TRBJ1-1 NA TRBV12-3/TRBV12-4 CASIKNTEAFF TGTGCCAGCATCAAGAACACTGAAGCTTTCTTT
NA TRBJ1-2 NA TRBV7-2 CASSLAGPGGGYTF TGTGCCAGCAGCTTAGCGGGCCCCGGCGGGGGCTACACCTTC
NA TRBJ2-1 TRBD1 TRBV30 CAWRATRGTGSEGQFF TGTGCCTGGAGAGCCACTCGTGGGACAGGGTCGGAGGGGCAGTTCTTC
few TRBJ1-4 NA TRBV7-2 CASSDGWGQDEKLFF TGTGCCAGCAGCGATGGGTGGGGGCAGGATGAAAAACTGTTTTTT
NA TRBJ2-2 TRBD2 TRBV10-2 CASSDWASGQTGELFF TGCGCCAGCAGTGACTGGGCTAGCGGGCAAACCGGGGAGCTGTTTTTT
NA TRBJ2-7 TRBD2 TRBV4-3 CASSLSAGGLYEQYF TGCGCCAGCAGCCTCTCGGCGGGGGGCCTCTACGAGCAGTACTTC
few TRBJ1-5 NA TRBV7-2 CASSLAPWGPQPQHF TGTGCCAGCAGCTTAGCCCCGTGGGGGCCTCAGCCCCAGCATTTT
large TRBJ2-1 NA TRBV18 CASHRETHNEQFF TGTGCCAGCCACAGAGAGACCCACAATGAGCAGTTCTTC